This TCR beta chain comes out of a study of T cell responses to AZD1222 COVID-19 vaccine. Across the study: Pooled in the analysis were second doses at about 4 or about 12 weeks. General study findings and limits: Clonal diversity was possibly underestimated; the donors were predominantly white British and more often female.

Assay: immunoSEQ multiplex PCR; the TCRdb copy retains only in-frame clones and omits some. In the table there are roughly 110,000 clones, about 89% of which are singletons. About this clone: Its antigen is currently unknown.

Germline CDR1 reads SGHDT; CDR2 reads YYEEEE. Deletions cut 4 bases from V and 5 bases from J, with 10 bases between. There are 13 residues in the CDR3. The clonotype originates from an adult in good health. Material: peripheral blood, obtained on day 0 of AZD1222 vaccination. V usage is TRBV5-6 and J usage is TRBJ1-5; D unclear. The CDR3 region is CASSPVADQPQHF. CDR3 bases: TGTGCCAGCAGCCCAGTAGCCGATCAGCCCCAGCATTTT.